Each of the 31 T cell receptor beta chains below was sequenced from the same sample in a study of blood T cell repertoires in COVID-19. Repertoires were generated with immunoSEQ multiplex PCR, while TCRdb's copy carries only in-frame clones and drops some. Seen here are tens of thousands of clones, more than 70% observed once, and the top ten hold over 20%. The sample consisted of peripheral blood. The receptors here all came from a woman of 80 years or more in a cohort sampled during active or convalescent COVID-19.

The chain carries TRBV5-1 and TRBJ2-5; 10 bases map to TRBD1. From germline, CDR1 is SGHRS and CDR2 YFSETQ. V was clipped by 4 bases and J by 3 bases; unmatched bases: 3. The CDR3 is 14 amino acids. DNA for the CDR3: TGCGCCAGCAGCAGAGGACAGGGGGAAGAGACCCAGTACTTC. Translation: CASSRGQGEETQYF.

The chain has TRBV28 and TRBJ1-4; 7 bases map to TRBD1. Germline assignment: CDR1 MDHEN and CDR2 SYDVKM. This CDR3 comprises 15 residues. The ends lost 6 bases at V and 1 base at J; junction bases unmatched: 5. Here the CDR3 DNA reads TGTGCCAGCAGGCCGGGACAGCTAACTAATGAAAAACTGTTTTTT. This codes for CASRPGQLTNEKLFF.

This clone was observed a handful of times. The chain's CDR3 is CASSARGGPYGYTF. Here the CDR3 DNA reads TGTGCCAGCAGCGCACGGGGAGGGCCCTATGGCTACACCTTC. The V call is TRBV3-1 (or the pseudogene TRBV3-2), the J call TRBJ1-2, with unresolved D. The CDR3 covers 14 residues. Deletions cut 5 bases from V and 4 bases from J, with 14 bases between. Germline CDR1 is LGHDT and CDR2 is YNNKEL (reference sequence).

This chain connects TRBV28 to TRBJ1-2; D is unresolved. V was trimmed by 7 bases and J by 5 bases, leaving 14 bases between them. The CDR3 has 13 amino acids. Per germline, CDR1 MDHEN and CDR2 SYDVKM. CDR3 region: CASTPLGRYGYTF. CDR3 DNA: TGTGCCAGCACCCCACTGGGGAGGTATGGCTACACCTTC.

V and J are TRBV11-2 and TRBJ2-3; TRBD1 matches 8 bases. The junction had 6 bases not matched to a gene; V was cut back by 2 bases and J by 2 bases. The germline V gene has CDR1 SGHAT and CDR2 FQNNGV. This CDR3 has 16 residues. In nucleotides, the CDR3 is TGTGCCAGCAGCTTAAGGACAGGGCTGGCCACAGATACGCAGTATTTT. This sequence encodes CASSLRTGLATDTQYF.

The J gene is TRBJ2-7, the V gene TRBV6-5; 9 nucleotides agree with TRBD1. Looked up from germline, CDR1 is MNHEY and CDR2 is SVGAGI. This CDR3 has 14 residues. The J segment lost 0 bases and the V segment lost 6 bases, leaving 3 bases of the junction unmatched. CDR3 residues: CASRGTGPSYEQYV. The CDR3, as DNA: TGTGCCAGCAGGGGGACAGGGCCCTCCTACGAGCAGTACGTC.

V usage is TRBV29-1 and J usage is TRBJ2-7, with 7 positions matching TRBD2. This CDR3 region has 14 residues. In germline, CDR1 is SQVTM, CDR2 ANQGSEA. V lost 4 bases, J lost 2 bases, and 8 bases stayed unmatched. The CDR3 DNA follows: TGCAGCGTTGTCGACGGGAGGTCCCCCTACGAGCAGTACTTC. Translated: CSVVDGRSPYEQYF.

This chain joins TRBV24-1 and TRBJ2-1; 9 bases align to TRBD2. This CDR3 has 17 residues. The germline V gene has CDR1 KGHDR and CDR2 SFDVKD. The trim removed 1 base at V and 5 bases at J, leaving 8 bases unmatched. The CDR3 sequence: CATSDLRGAGGHNEQFF. For the CDR3, the DNA is TGTGCCACCAGTGATTTACGAGGAGCGGGAGGACACAATGAGCAGTTCTTC.

The chain has TRBV3-1 (or the pseudogene TRBV3-2) and TRBJ2-7; D is perhaps TRBD2 (5 bases). Germline-derived CDR1 and CDR2 are LGHDT and YNNKEL (reference sequence). There are 14 residues in the CDR3. V lost 4 bases and J lost 2, with 12 bases in between. The CDR3 DNA is TGTGCCAGCAGCCGAGGACTGCCCGCCTACGAGCAGTACTTC. Encoded protein: CASSRGLPAYEQYF.

This clone was recorded only once. The CDR3 reads CASSVDRSDYTF. CDR3 DNA sequence: TGTGCCAGCAGCGTAGACAGGAGTGACTACACCTTC. The chain recombines TRBV9 with TRBJ1-2; D perhaps matches TRBD1 (5 bases). The CDR3 is 12 residues long. Germline assignment: CDR1 SGDLS and CDR2 YYNGEE. V was pared by 0 bases and J by 10 bases, with 10 bases between.

This clone has more than one count but fewer than ten. The chain recombines TRBV18 with TRBJ2-3, with a weak D call TRBD2 (5 bases). CDR1 KGHSH and CDR2 LQKENI come from the germline V gene. Trimming removed 2 bases at V and 3 bases at J, with 9 bases between. CDR3 length equals 14 residues. The CDR3 coding sequence is TGTGCCAGCTCACCAAGGCTAGCAACAGATACGCAGTATTTT. Translating gives CASSPRLATDTQYF. The full variable domain, completed using reference TRBV18 and TRBJ2-3, is NAGVMQNPRHLVRRRGQEARLRCSPMKGHSHVYWYRQLPEEGLKFMVYLQKENIIDESGMPKERFSAEFPKEGPSILRIQQVVRGDSAAYFCASSPRLATDTQYFGPGTRLTVL.

The chain combines TRBV5-1 with TRBJ1-2; a weak D match, TRBD1 (5 bases). The CDR3 contains 14 residues. Germline V CDR1 and CDR2: SGHRS, YFSETQ. Trimming shortened V by 0 bases and J by 4 bases, and 10 bases separated the two germline ends. CDR3 in amino acids: CASSLEGVRYGYTF. CDR3 DNA sequence: TGCGCCAGCAGCTTGGAAGGGGTCCGCTATGGCTACACCTTC.

This clone was seen a single time. The gene calls are TRBV5-5 and TRBJ1-3; possible D gene TRBD1, 6 bases. The CDR3 contains 15 residues. Trimming shortened V by 0 bases and J by 4 bases, and 11 bases separated the two germline ends. Germline V CDR1 and CDR2: SGHKS, YYEKEE (reference sequence). As DNA, the CDR3 is TGTGCCAGCAGCTTGGGCGGACAGTCCGGAAACACCATATATTTT. Translation gives CASSLGGQSGNTIYF.

The sample holds a few counts of this clone. V gene TRBV5-4 combines with J gene TRBJ2-5, with D maybe TRBD2 (5 bases). Germline-derived CDR1 and CDR2 are SGHNT and YYREEE (reference sequence). Trimming removed 3 bases at V and 4 bases at J, with 13 bases between. The length of the CDR3 is 14 residues. CDR3 sequence: CASSSRKSGETQYF. The CDR3 nucleotides read TGTGCCAGCAGCTCCCGAAAAAGCGGAGAGACCCAGTACTTC.

V and J are TRBV3-1 (or the pseudogene TRBV3-2) and TRBJ2-5, with D hard to call. CDR1 is LGHDT, CDR2 YNNKEL, per germline (reference sequence). V lost 5 bases and J 5 bases, leaving 9 bases between the germline ends. The CDR3 runs 12 residues. This chain's CDR3 is CASSGPGETQYF. The CDR3 DNA reads TGTGCCAGCAGCGGCCCGGGTGAGACCCAGTACTTC.

V usage is TRBV18 and J usage is TRBJ2-2; 12 bases map to TRBD2. The ends lost 6 bases at V and 5 bases at J; junction bases unmatched: 4. CDR3 length equals 15 residues. The germline gives CDR1 KGHSH, CDR2 LQKENI. CDR3 loop: CASSTGTSGTGELFF. In DNA, the CDR3 is TGTGCCAGCTCGACCGGGACTAGCGGGACCGGGGAGCTGTTTTTT.

A note on this clone: This sample includes further DNA sequences coding for the same CDR3. The gene calls are TRBV18 and TRBJ2-7, with 7 bases identical to TRBD2. The germline CDR1 and CDR2 sequences are KGHSH and LQKENI. V was clipped by 2 bases and J by 2 bases; unmatched bases: 3. The CDR3 has 14 amino acids. The CDR3 is CASSPGLAAYEQYF. CDR3 nucleotide sequence: TGTGCCAGCTCACCAGGGCTAGCGGCCTACGAGCAGTACTTC.

The chain joins TRBV25-1 to TRBJ1-5; 8 bases agree with TRBD1. The CDR3 is 18 amino acids. V gave up 3 bases and J gave up 3 bases; unmatched junction bases: 13. The germline V gene encodes CDR1 MGHDK and CDR2 SYGVNS. CDR3 in amino acids: CASSDLGTGVWINQPQHF. The CDR3 DNA is TGTGCCAGCAGTGACCTCGGGACAGGCGTTTGGATCAATCAGCCCCAGCATTTT. Full variable domain (rest looked up from reference TRBV25-1 and TRBJ1-5): EADIYQTPRYLVIGTGKKITLECSQTMGHDKMYWYQQDPGMELHLIHYSYGVNSTEKGDLSSESTVSRIRTEHFPLTLESARPSHTSQYLCASSDLGTGVWINQPQHFGDGTRLSIL.

This chain uses TRBV10-3 with TRBJ2-2, with TRBD2 as a possible D gene (5 bases). The CDR3 runs to 14 residues. The germline V gene has CDR1 ENHRY and CDR2 SYGVKD. V was shortened by 5 bases and J by 7 bases, with 14 bases between the two germline ends. The CDR3: CAISTTSSGGELFF. CDR3 in DNA: TGTGCCATCAGTACTACGTCGAGCGGCGGGGAGCTGTTTTTT.

This clone is a singleton in its sample. The chain couples TRBV5-1 to TRBJ1-4, with 8 bases lining up with TRBD1. Trimming cost V 0 bases and J 3 bases; bases outside gene matches: 1. There are 15 residues in the CDR3. From germline, CDR1 is SGHRS and CDR2 YFSETQ. The CDR3, as DNA: TGCGCCAGCAGCTTGGCGGGACAGGCTAATGAAAAACTGTTTTTT. Protein sequence: CASSLAGQANEKLFF.

V gene TRBV5-8 combines with J gene TRBJ1-1, with D hard to call. CDR1 and CDR2 from the germline V gene are SGHTS and YDEGEE. The V and J ends lost 3 bases and 4 bases respectively, with 22 bases between them. The CDR3 loop spans 17 amino acids. The CDR3: CASSWTSGSHLPTEAFF. The CDR3 DNA sequence: TGTGCCAGCAGCTGGACGTCCGGGAGCCACCTTCCCACTGAAGCTTTCTTT.

The chain carries TRBV12-3 or TRBV12-4 and TRBJ1-6; D unclear. The CDR3 spans 13 residues. V gave up 3 bases and J gave up 9 bases, with 9 bases separating them. The CDR3 is CASSFSVRSPLHF. The DNA of the CDR3 is TGTGCCAGCAGTTTCTCCGTCCGTTCACCCCTCCACTTT.

This clone was counted a single time. The CDR3, as DNA: TGTGCCAGCAGCTACTGGACAGGGGGCGCTGGGGCCAACGTCCTGACTTTC. Protein: CASSYWTGGAGANVLTF. The V call is TRBV13, the J call TRBJ2-6; 11 bases match TRBD1. The CDR3 spans 17 residues. The J segment lost 2 bases and the V segment lost 4 bases, leaving 4 bases of the junction unmatched. CDR1 PRHDT and CDR2 FYEKMQ come from the germline V gene (reference sequence).

CDR3 in DNA: TGTGCCAGCAGCTCATACAGGGACGCGGGGGCCAACGTCCTGACTTTC. Translating gives CASSSYRDAGANVLTF. This chain connects TRBV11-3 to TRBJ2-6, with a tentative D call TRBD1 (6 bases). CDR1 is SGHNT, CDR2 YENEEA, per germline. V was clipped by 4 bases and J by 4 bases, with 14 bases between them. The CDR3 spans 16 residues.

The V gene is TRBV28, the J gene TRBJ1-1, with 8 bases that match TRBD1. The J segment lost 1 base and the V segment lost 6 bases, leaving 1 base of the junction unmatched. The CDR3 covers 13 residues. CDR1 and CDR2 (germline): MDHEN, SYDVKM. CDR3 sequence reads: CASRQGGNTEAFF. In DNA, the CDR3 is TGTGCCAGCAGACAGGGGGGGAACACTGAAGCTTTCTTT.

V is TRBV2 and J is TRBJ1-3, with 8 bases matching TRBD1. V trimming: 2 bases; J trimming: 5 bases; junction bases outside the gene matches: 2. Germline V CDR1 and CDR2: SNHLY, FYNNEI. This CDR3 contains 14 residues. The chain's CDR3 is CASSEQGARNTIYF. The CDR3 DNA sequence: TGTGCCAGCAGTGAACAGGGGGCGAGAAACACCATATATTTT.

The chain couples TRBV10-3 to TRBJ2-7; 9 nucleotides agree with TRBD1. The V gene end was trimmed by 6 bases and the J gene end by 1 base; junction bases not matched to a gene: 1. The CDR3 covers 13 residues. Germline CDR1 reads ENHRY; CDR2 reads SYGVKD. This CDR3 reads CAISGTGSYEQYF. For the CDR3, the DNA is TGTGCCATCAGCGGGACAGGGTCCTACGAGCAGTACTTC.

The J gene is TRBJ2-3, the V gene TRBV30; 8 bases map to TRBD2. Germline lookup yields CDR1 GTSNPN and CDR2 SVGIG (reference sequence). V lost 2 bases and J lost 0; bases outside the gene matches: 7. The CDR3 is 16 residues long. The CDR3 loop reads CAWSIGLAQSTDTQYF. CDR3 DNA: TGTGCCTGGAGTATCGGACTAGCTCAGAGCACAGATACGCAGTATTTT.

This clone was counted once. The chain links TRBV18 to TRBJ1-3; D is possibly TRBD1 (6 bases). The CDR3 is 15 amino acids. The ends were cut back, 3 bases at V and 6 bases at J, with 15 bases in the middle. Germline lookup yields CDR1 KGHSH and CDR2 LQKENI. The CDR3: CASSPPSRGTNTIYF. CDR3 nucleotide sequence: TGTGCCAGCTCACCCCCCAGCAGGGGAACAAACACCATATATTTT.

The table lists this clone with a few counts. The rearrangement links TRBV18 to TRBJ2-7, with no clear D. Trimming shortened V by 0 bases and J by 0 bases, and 6 bases separated the two germline ends. Germline CDR1 reads KGHSH; CDR2 reads LQKENI. There are 14 residues in the CDR3. The CDR3 DNA reads as TGTGCCAGCTCACCACCGGAGAGCTCCTACGAGCAGTACGTC. It specifies CASSPPESSYEQYV.

This rearrangement joins TRBV18 to TRBJ1-1; weak D call: TRBD1 (5 bases). Deletions cut 2 bases from V and 2 bases from J, with 9 bases between. CDR1 KGHSH and CDR2 LQKENI come from the germline V gene. The CDR3 contains 14 residues. Written as DNA, the CDR3 is TGTGCCAGCTCACCAGGAGGGGTTAACACTGAAGCTTTCTTT. It specifies CASSPGGVNTEAFF.